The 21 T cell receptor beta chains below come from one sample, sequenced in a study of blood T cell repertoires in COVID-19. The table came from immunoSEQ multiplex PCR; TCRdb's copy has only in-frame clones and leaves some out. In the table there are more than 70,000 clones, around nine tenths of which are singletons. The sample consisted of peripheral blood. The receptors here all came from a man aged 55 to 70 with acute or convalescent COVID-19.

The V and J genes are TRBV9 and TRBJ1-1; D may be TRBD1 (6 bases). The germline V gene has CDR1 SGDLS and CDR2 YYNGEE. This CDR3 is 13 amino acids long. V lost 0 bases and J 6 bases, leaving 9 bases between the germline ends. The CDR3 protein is CASSVVGGSEAFF. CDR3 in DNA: TGTGCCAGCAGCGTAGTAGGGGGATCTGAAGCTTTCTTT.

The CDR3, as DNA: TGTGCCAGCAGCTTAGGCGGGATACAAACGGATGAGCAGTTCTTC. It codes for CASSLGGIQTDEQFF. J is TRBJ2-1 and V is TRBV7-8, with a tentative D call TRBD2 (6 bases). Germline V gene lookup returns CDR1 SGHVS and CDR2 FQNEAQ. V shed 1 base and J shed 8 bases, with 15 bases lying between them. The CDR3 consists of 15 residues.

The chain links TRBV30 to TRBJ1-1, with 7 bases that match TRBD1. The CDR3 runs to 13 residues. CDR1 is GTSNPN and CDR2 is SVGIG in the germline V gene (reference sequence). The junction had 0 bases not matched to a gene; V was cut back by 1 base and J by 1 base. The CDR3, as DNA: TGTGCCTGGAGTGCAGGGGGGAACACTGAAGCTTTCTTT. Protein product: CAWSAGGNTEAFF.

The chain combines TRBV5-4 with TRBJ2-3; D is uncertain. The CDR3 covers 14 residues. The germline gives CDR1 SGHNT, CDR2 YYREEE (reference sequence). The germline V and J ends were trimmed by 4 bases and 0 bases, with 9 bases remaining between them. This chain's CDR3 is CASSRTASTDTQYF. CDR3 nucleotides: TGTGCCAGCAGCCGAACAGCAAGCACAGATACGCAGTATTTT.

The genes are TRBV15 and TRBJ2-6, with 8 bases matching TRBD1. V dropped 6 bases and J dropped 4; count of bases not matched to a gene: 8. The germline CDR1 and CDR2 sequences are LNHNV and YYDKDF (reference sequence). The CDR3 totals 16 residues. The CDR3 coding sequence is TGTGCCACCAGGACGGACAGGGCATCCGGGGCCAACGTCCTGACTTTC. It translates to CATRTDRASGANVLTF.

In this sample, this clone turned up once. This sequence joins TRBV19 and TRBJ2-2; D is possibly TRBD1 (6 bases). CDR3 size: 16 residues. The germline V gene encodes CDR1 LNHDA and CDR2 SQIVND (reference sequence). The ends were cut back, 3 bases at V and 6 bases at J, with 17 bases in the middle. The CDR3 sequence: CASSMIVAGASGELFF. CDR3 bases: TGTGCCAGTAGTATGATCGTAGCAGGGGCATCCGGGGAGCTGTTTTTT.

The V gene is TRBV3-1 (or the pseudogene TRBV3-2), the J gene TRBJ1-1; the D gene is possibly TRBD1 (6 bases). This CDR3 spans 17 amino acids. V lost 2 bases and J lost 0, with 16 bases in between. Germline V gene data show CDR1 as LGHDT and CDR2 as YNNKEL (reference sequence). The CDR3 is CASSQPQGIRMNTEAFF. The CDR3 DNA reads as TGTGCCAGCAGCCAACCTCAGGGGATTCGGATGAACACTGAAGCTTTCTTT.

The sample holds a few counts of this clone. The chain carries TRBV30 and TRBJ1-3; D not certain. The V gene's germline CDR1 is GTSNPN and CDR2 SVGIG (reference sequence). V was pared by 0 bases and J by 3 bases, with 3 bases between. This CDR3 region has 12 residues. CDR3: CAWSVLGNTIYF. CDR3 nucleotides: TGTGCCTGGAGTGTACTTGGAAACACCATATATTTT. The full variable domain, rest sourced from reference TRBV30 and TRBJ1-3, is SQTIHQWPATLVQPVGSPLSLECTVEGTSNPNLYWYRQAAGRGLQLLFYSVGIGQISSEVPQNLSASRPQDRQFILSSKKLLLSDSGFYLCAWSVLGNTIYFGEGSWLTVV.

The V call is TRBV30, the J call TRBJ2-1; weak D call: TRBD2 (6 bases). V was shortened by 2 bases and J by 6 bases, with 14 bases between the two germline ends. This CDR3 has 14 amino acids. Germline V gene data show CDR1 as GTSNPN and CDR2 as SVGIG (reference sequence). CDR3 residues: CAWSWGTGGNEQFF. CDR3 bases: TGTGCCTGGAGTTGGGGGACCGGGGGCAATGAGCAGTTCTTC.

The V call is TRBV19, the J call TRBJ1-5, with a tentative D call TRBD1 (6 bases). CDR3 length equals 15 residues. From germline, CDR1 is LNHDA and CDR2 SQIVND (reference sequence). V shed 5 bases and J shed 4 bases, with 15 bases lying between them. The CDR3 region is CASSDWGQRNQPQHF. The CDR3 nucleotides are TGTGCCAGTAGTGACTGGGGACAACGGAATCAGCCCCAGCATTTT. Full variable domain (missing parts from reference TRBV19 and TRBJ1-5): DGGITQSPKYLFRKEGQNVTLSCEQNLNHDAMYWYRQDPGQGLRLIYYSQIVNDFQKGDIAEGYSVSREKKESFPLTVTSAQKNPTAFYLCASSDWGQRNQPQHFGDGTRLSIL.

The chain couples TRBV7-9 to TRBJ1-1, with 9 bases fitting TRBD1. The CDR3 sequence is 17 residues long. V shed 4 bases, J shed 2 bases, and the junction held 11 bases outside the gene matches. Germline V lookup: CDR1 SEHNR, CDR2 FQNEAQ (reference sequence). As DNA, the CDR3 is TGTGCCAGCAGCTCGCCGGGACAGGGACCTTATAACACTGAAGCTTTCTTT. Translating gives CASSSPGQGPYNTEAFF.

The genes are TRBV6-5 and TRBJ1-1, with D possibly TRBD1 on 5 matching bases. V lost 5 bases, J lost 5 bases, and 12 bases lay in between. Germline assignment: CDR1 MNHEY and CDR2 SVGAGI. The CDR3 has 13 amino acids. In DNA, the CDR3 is TGTGCCAGCAGTACTTTTCGGGGGACTGAAGCTTTCTTT. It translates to CASSTFRGTEAFF.

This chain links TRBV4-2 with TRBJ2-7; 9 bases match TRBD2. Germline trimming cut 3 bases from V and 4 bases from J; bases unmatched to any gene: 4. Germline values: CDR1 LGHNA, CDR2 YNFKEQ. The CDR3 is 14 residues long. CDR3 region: CASSHVAGDYEQYF. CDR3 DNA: TGTGCCAGCAGCCACGTAGCGGGAGATTACGAGCAGTACTTC.

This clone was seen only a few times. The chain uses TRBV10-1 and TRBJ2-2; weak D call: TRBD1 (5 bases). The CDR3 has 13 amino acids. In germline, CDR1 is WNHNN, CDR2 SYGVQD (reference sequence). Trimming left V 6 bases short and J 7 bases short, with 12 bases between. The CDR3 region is CASSTGSHGELFF. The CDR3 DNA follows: TGCGCCAGCAGCACAGGTTCCCACGGGGAGCTGTTTTTT.

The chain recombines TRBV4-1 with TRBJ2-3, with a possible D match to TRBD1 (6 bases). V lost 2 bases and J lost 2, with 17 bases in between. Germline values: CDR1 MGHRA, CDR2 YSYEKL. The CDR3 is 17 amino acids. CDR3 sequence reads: CASSQSSGQLYTDTQYF. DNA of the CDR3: TGCGCCAGCAGCCAATCTTCGGGACAACTGTACACAGATACGCAGTATTTT.

CDR3 DNA sequence: TGTGCCAGCAGCGCCGAGCCTCGGGGCTCCTACAATGAGCAGTTCTTC. It codes for CASSAEPRGSYNEQFF. The chain employs TRBV9 and TRBJ2-1; possible D gene TRBD2, 5 bases. The CDR3 is 16 residues long. In germline, CDR1 is SGDLS, CDR2 YYNGEE. Trimming took 3 bases from V and 0 from J, leaving 13 bases between them.

In DNA form, the CDR3 reads TGTGCCAGCACCCTCGACAGGAACACTGAAGCTTTCTTT. Protein: CASTLDRNTEAFF. This chain connects TRBV7-9 to TRBJ1-1, with a tentative D call TRBD1 (5 bases). The CDR3 loop spans 13 amino acids. V lost 7 bases and J 1 base, leaving 10 bases between the germline ends. CDR1 and CDR2 (germline): SEHNR, FQNEAQ (reference sequence). Using reference TRBV7-9 and TRBJ1-1 for the parts outside the CDR3, the full variable domain is DTGVSQNPRHKITKRGQNVTFRCDPISEHNRLYWYRQTLGQGPEFLTYFQNEAQLEKSRLLSDRFSAERPKGSFSTLEIQRTEQGDSAMYLCASTLDRNTEAFFGQGTRLTVV.

The CDR3 region is CASSPGTGVMNTEAFF. The CDR3 region has the DNA TGCGCCAGCAGCCCGGGGACAGGGGTTATGAACACTGAAGCTTTCTTT. The rearrangement joins TRBV5-1 to TRBJ1-1; 10 bases match TRBD1. The CDR3 consists of 16 residues. Germline-derived CDR1 and CDR2 are SGHRS and YFSETQ. The J segment lost 0 bases and the V segment lost 4 bases, leaving 6 bases of the junction unmatched.

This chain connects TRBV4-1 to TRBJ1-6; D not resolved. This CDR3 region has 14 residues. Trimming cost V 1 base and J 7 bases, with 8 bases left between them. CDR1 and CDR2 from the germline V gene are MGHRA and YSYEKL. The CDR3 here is CASSQAGINSPLHF. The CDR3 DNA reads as TGCGCCAGCAGCCAAGCGGGGATAAATTCACCCCTCCACTTT.

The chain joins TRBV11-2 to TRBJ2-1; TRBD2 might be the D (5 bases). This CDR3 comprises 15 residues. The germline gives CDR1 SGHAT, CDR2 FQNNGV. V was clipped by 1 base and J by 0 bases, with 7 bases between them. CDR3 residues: CASSLAGSSYNEQFF. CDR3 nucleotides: TGTGCCAGCAGCTTAGCGGGGAGCTCCTACAATGAGCAGTTCTTC.

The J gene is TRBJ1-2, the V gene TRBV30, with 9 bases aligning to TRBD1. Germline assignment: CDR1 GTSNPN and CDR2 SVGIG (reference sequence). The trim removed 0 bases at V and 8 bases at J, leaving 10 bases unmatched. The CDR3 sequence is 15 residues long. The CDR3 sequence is CAWSVPGQGYGGYTF. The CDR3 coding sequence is TGTGCCTGGAGTGTACCGGGACAGGGTTATGGGGGCTACACCTTC.